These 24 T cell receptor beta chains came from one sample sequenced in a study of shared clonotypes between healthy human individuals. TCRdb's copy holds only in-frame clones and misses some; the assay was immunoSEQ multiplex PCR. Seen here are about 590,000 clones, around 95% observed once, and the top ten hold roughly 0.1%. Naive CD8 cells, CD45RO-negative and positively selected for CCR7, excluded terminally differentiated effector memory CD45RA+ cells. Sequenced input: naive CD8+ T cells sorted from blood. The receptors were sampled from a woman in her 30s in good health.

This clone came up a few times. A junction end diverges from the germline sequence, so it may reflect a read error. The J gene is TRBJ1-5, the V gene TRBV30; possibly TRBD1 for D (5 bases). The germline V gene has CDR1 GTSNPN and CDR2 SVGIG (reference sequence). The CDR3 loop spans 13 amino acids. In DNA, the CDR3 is TGTGCCTGGGGGACCTTCGGATATCATCCCCAGCATTTT. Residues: CAWGTFGYHPQHF.

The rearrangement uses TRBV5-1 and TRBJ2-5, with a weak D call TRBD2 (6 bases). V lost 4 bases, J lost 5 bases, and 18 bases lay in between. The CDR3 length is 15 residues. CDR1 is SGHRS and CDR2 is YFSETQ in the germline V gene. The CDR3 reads CASSPTRGGGETQYF. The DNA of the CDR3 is TGCGCCAGCAGCCCGACTAGAGGCGGAGGGGAGACCCAGTACTTC.

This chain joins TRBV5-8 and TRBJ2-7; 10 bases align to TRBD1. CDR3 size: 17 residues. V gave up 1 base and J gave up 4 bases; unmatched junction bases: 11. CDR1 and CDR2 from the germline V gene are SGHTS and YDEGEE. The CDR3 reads CASSLTNRDRGSYEQYF. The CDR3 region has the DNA TGTGCCAGCAGCTTGACGAACCGGGACAGGGGCAGTTACGAGCAGTACTTC.

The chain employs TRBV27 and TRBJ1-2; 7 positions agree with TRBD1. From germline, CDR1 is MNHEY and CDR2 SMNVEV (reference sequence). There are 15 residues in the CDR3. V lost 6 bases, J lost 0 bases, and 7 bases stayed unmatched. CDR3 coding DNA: TGTGCCAGCAGGAGACAGGGTCAAGCTAACTATGGCTACACCTTC. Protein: CASRRQGQANYGYTF.

The CDR3 reads CASSVASLVSYNEQFF. CDR3 DNA sequence: TGTGCCAGCAGCGTAGCTTCTCTAGTCTCCTACAATGAGCAGTTCTTC. The rearrangement uses TRBV9 and TRBJ2-1; no clear D gene. The germline V gene encodes CDR1 SGDLS and CDR2 YYNGEE. V gave up 0 bases and J gave up 0 bases, with 10 bases separating them. The CDR3 is made up of 16 amino acids.

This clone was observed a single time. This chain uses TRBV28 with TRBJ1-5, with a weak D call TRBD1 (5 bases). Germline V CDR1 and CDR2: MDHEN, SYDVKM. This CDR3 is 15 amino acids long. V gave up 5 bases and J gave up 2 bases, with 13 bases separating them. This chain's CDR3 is CASSPWGTGNQPQHF. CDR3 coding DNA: TGTGCCAGCAGTCCTTGGGGCACGGGCAATCAGCCCCAGCATTTT.

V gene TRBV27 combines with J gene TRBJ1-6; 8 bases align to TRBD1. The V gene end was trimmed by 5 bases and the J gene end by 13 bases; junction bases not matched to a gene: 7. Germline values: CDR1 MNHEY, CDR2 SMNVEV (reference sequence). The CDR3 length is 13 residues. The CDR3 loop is CASSPRTGQPLHF. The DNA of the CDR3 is TGTGCCAGCAGTCCACGGACAGGGCAGCCCCTCCACTTT.

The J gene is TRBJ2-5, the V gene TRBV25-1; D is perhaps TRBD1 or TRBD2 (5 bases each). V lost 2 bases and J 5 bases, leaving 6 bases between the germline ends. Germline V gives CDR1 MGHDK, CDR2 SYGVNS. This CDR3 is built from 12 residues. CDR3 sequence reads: CASSEEGETQYF. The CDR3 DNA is TGTGCCAGCAGTGAAGAGGGGGAGACCCAGTACTTC. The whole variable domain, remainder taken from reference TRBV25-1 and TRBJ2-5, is EADIYQTPRYLVIGTGKKITLECSQTMGHDKMYWYQQDPGMELHLIHYSYGVNSTEKGDLSSESTVSRIRTEHFPLTLESARPSHTSQYLCASSEEGETQYFGPGTRLLVL.

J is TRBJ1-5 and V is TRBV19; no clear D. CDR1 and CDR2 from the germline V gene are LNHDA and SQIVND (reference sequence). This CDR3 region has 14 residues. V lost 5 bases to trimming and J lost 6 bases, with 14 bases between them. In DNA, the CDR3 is TGTGCCAGTAGTTTTTGGGATACCAGTCAGCCCCAGCATTTT. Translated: CASSFWDTSQPQHF.

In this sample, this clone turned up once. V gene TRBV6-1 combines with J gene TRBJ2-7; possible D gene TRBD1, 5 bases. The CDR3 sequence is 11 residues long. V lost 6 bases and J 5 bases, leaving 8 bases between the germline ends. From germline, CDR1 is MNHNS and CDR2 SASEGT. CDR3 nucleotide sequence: TGTGCCAGCAGACAGGCTAACGAGCAGTACTTC. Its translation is CASRQANEQYF.

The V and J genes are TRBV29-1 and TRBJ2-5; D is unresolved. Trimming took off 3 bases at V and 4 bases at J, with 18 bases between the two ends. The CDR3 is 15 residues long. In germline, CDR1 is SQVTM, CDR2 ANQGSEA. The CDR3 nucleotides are TGCAGCGTTGAGGCTCTAGGCTGGGGTCCAGAGACCCAGTACTTC. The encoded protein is CSVEALGWGPETQYF. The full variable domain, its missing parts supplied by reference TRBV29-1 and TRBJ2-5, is SAVISQKPSRDICQRGTSLTIQCQVDSQVTMMFWYRQQPGQSLTLIATANQGSEATYESGFVIDKFPISRPNLTFSTLTVSNMSPEDSSIYLCSVEALGWGPETQYFGPGTRLLVL.

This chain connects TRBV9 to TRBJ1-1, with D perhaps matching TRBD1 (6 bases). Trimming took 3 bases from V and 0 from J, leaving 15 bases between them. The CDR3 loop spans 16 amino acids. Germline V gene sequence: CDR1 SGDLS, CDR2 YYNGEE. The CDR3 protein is CASSGTGRGLNTEAFF. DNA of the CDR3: TGTGCCAGCAGCGGAACAGGGCGCGGACTGAACACTGAAGCTTTCTTT.

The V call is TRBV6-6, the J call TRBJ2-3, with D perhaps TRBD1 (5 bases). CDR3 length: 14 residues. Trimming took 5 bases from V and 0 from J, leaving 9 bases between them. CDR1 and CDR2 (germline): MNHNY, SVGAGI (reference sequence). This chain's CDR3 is CASSPDSSTDTQYF. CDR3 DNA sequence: TGTGCCAGCAGTCCCGACAGCAGCACAGATACGCAGTATTTT.

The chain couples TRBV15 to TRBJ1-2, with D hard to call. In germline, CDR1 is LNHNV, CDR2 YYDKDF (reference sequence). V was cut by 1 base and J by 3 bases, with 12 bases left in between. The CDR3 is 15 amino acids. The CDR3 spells CATSRAPKGDYGYTF. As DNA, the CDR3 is TGTGCCACCAGCAGAGCCCCGAAGGGCGACTATGGCTACACCTTC.

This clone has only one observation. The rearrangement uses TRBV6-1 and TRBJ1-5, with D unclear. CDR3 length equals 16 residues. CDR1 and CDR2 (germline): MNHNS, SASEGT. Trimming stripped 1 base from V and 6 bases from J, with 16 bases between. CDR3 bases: TGTGCCAGCAGTGAAGGACCTTCCCCTTCGGGTCAGCCCCAGCATTTT. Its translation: CASSEGPSPSGQPQHF.

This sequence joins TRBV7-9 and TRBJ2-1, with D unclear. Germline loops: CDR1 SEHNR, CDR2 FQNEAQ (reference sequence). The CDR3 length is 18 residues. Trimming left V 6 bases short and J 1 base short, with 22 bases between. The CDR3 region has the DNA TGTGCCAGCAGTTTCGGTTTCTCGCGGCCTGGATCCTACAATGAGCAGTTCTTC. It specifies CASSFGFSRPGSYNEQFF.

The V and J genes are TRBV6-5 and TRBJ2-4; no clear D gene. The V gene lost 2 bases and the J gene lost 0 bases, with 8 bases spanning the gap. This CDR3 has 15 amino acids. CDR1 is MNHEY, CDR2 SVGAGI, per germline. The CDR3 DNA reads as TGTGCCAGCAGTTACCTGCCAGTAGCCAAAAACATTCAGTACTTC. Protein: CASSYLPVAKNIQYF.

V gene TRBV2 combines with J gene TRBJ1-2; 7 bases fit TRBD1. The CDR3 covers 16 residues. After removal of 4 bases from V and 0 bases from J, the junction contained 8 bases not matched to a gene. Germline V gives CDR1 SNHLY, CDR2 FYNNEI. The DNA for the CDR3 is TGTGCCAGCAGTGCGATTGGGACAGCAACTAACTATGGCTACACCTTC. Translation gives CASSAIGTATNYGYTF.

CDR3 sequence: CASSNGQGNEQFF. The CDR3 coding sequence is TGTGCCAGTAGTAACGGACAGGGGAATGAGCAGTTCTTC. This sequence joins TRBV19 and TRBJ2-1, with 9 bases lining up with TRBD1. CDR1 is LNHDA and CDR2 is SQIVND in the germline V gene (reference sequence). This CDR3 is 13 amino acids long. The V gene end was trimmed by 4 bases and the J gene end by 7 bases; junction bases not matched to a gene: 2.

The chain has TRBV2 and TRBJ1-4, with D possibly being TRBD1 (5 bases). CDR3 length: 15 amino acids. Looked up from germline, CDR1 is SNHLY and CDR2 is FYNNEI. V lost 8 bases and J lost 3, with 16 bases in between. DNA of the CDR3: TGTGCCAGCTACTCGGCGACAGTCCCTAATGAAAAACTGTTTTTT. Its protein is CASYSATVPNEKLFF.

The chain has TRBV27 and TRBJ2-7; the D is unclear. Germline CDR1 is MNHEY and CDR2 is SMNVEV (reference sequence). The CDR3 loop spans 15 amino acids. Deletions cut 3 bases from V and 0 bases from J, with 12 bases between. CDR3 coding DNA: TGTGCCAGCAGTTTCGGACCCGGTGACTCCTACGAGCAGTACTTC. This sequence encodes CASSFGPGDSYEQYF.

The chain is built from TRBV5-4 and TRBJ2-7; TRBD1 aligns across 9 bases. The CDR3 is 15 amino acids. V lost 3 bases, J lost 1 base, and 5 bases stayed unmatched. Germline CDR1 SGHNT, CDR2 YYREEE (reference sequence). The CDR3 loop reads CASSSPGTGSYEQYF. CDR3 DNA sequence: TGTGCCAGCAGCTCCCCCGGGACAGGGTCCTACGAGCAGTACTTC.

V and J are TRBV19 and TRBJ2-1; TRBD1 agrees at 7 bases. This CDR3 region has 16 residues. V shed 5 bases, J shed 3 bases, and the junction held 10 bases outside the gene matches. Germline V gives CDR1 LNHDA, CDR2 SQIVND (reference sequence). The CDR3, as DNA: TGTGCCAGTAGTGACCGACAGGGCATAGGCTACAATGAGCAGTTCTTC. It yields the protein CASSDRQGIGYNEQFF.

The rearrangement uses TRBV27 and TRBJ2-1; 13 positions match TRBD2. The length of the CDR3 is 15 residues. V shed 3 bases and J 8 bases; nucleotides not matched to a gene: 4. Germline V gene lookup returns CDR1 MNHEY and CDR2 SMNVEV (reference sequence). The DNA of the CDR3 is TGTGCCAGCAGTTTCGGGACTAGCGGGAACTATGAGCAGTTCTTC. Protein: CASSFGTSGNYEQFF.